This TCR beta chain is drawn from a study of Ad26.COV2.S vaccination and SARS-CoV-2 variants. This sample's treatment: roughly 19 received Ad26.COV2.S at low or high dose, single or two shots; about 5 received placebo; per-sample allocation not given. Each sample was drawn 63 days after the first injection (of vaccine or placebo). Study conclusions and caveats: TCR breadth and depth analyses may have underestimated total T cell responses.

In the case of this clone: Its antigen remains unidentified.

Profiling relied on immunoSEQ multiplex PCR, and the TCRdb table lists in-frame clones only, not all of them. The repertoire holds some 340,000 clones, with about 86% as singletons. V dropped 5 bases and J dropped 1 base, with 6 bases sitting between them. Germline V CDR1 and CDR2: SGHAT, FQDESV (reference sequence). The CDR3 length is 13 residues. The chain combines TRBV11-1 with TRBJ1-3; D unclear. The sequencing here drew on peripheral blood, taken in a trial of Ad26.COV2.S vaccine versus placebo. This clonotype was sampled from a person between 18 and 59 years old who received the Ad26.COV2.S COVID-19 vaccine or a placebo. The CDR3 bases are TGTGCCAGCAGCCACGGTTCTGGAAACACCATATATTTT. Encoded protein: CASSHGSGNTIYF.